This entry is about one T cell receptor (beta chain). The data derive from a study of blood T cell repertoires in COVID-19. The overall study: Some COVID-19 samples were acute and others convalescent; all came from the United States, Italy and Spain. In each case, the material was cDNA or gDNA derived from T cells, B-cell-depleted T cells, or PBMCs.

Only in-frame clones appear in the TCRdb table, and some are missing; sequencing was by immunoSEQ multiplex PCR. Here the sample spans roughly 320,000 clones, 85% being singletons. This CDR3 has 16 residues. Sequences were obtained from peripheral blood. The TCR originated in a human donor in a cohort sampled during active COVID-19. The V gene is TRBV21-1, the J gene TRBJ2-1; TRBD2 is the table's D call and was not checked against the DNA. TRBV21-1 represents a pseudogene. In DNA, the CDR3 is TGTGCCAGCAGCAGTGACTGCCGACTTCCCTACAATGAGCAGTTCTTC. The encoded protein is CASSSDCRLPYNEQFF.